The source of this TCR beta chain is a study of blood T cell repertoires in COVID-19. In the study's own analysis: Amplification of reference gene primers was used by the study to estimate nucleated cell counts. Using immunoSEQ multiplex PCR, the repertoire was profiled, and TCRdb retains in-frame clones only, with some absent. V, J and clone size are those of that table, while D and trimming were read from the DNA. The sample records roughly 100,000 clones, about 93% being singletons. Trimming shortened V by 1 base and J by 8 bases, and 5 bases separated the two germline ends. CDR3 size: 11 residues. Looked up from germline, CDR1 is SGHDN and CDR2 is FVKESK.

The rearrangement joins TRBV14 to TRBJ1-1, with D uncertain. The TCR originated in a woman aged 45-65 years in a cohort sampled during active COVID-19. Sequencing input: peripheral blood. CDR3 DNA: TGTGCCAGCAGCCAAGGGAGGGAAGCTTTCTTT. Translated, it gives CASSQGREAFF.